This T cell receptor beta chain was profiled in a study of blood T cell repertoires in COVID-19. Per the authors' pipeline: How many nucleated cells were present was estimated from reference gene primer amplification. Assay used: immunoSEQ multiplex PCR; TCRdb lists only in-frame clones, some missing. The D gene and trimming were derived from the DNA, and the V and J assignments and clone size from that table. This table has some 130,000 clones, approximately 89% appearing once. Germline V gene lookup returns CDR1 SGHRS and CDR2 YFSETQ. Trimming took 3 bases from V and 2 from J, leaving 17 bases between them. The CDR3 runs to 16 residues.

The TCR sequence derives from an older woman with COVID-19, enrolled during active disease. The chain employs TRBV5-1 and TRBJ1-1; D call uncertain. The sample consisted of peripheral blood. The CDR3 protein is CASSWTWREGNTEAFF. CDR3 sequence (DNA): TGCGCCAGCAGCTGGACGTGGAGGGAGGGAAACACTGAAGCTTTCTTT. The entire variable domain, with the rest obtained from reference TRBV5-1 and TRBJ1-1, is as follows: KAGVTQTPRYLIKTRGQQVTLSCSPISGHRSVSWYQQTPGQGLQFLFEYFSETQRNKGNFPGRFSGRQFSNSRSEMNVSTLELGDSALYLCASSWTWREGNTEAFFGQGTRLTVV.